The clone carrying this TCR beta chain occurred many times. Its antigen is unknown. The CDR3 is made up of 14 amino acids. Trimming shortened V by 3 bases and J by 3 bases, and 12 bases separated the two germline ends. Germline V gene data show CDR1 as DFQATT and CDR2 as SNEGSKA (reference sequence). Synthesis of cDNA was accomplished via 5'RACE employing 10-nucleotide random UMIs. TCRdb processed the 5' RACE reads anew with MiXCR; each CDR3 protein has one entry. The table records 75,000 to 80,000 distinct CDR3 sequences, 4.5% to 6.5% of them present only once. The entry originates in a study of neurological immune-mediated disorders. Whole-study results and caveats: CDR3 amino acid sequences found in expanded clones were never shared across subjects, suggesting private repertoires in all groups. When the repertoires were sorted by phylogenetic grouping, those of 18 of 34 multiple sclerosis patients ended up in one related-CDR3 cluster, a possible signature.

The chain has TRBV20-1 and TRBJ1-3, with a weak D call TRBD1 (6 bases). The receptor comes from a woman in her twenties or thirties with multiple sclerosis. Sequenced: PBMCs. The CDR3 loop is CSARQGSVGNTIYF. For the CDR3, the DNA is TGCAGTGCTAGGCAGGGGTCGGTTGGAAACACCATATATTTT.